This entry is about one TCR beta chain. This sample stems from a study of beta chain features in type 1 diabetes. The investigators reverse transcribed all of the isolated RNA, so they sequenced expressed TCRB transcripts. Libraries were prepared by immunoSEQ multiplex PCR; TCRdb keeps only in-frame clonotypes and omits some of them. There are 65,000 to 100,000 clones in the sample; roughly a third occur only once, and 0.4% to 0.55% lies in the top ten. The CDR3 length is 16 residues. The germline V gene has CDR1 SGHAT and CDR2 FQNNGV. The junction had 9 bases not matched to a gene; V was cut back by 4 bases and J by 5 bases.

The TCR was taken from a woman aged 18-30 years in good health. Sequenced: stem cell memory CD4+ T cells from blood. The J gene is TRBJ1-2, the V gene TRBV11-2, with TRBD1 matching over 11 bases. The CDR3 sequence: CASSSGQGASSYGYTF. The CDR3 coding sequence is TGTGCCAGCAGCTCCGGACAGGGGGCTTCATCTTATGGCTACACCTTC.